This T cell receptor beta chain is from a study of CD8 T cells in ankylosing spondylitis. Notes on the study in general: A motif in TCR beta, a set of seven to nine highly homologous variants, appeared characteristic of ankylosing spondylitis blood.

Regarding this clonotype: What it binds is not known.

MiXCR was run by TCRdb on the 5' RACE reads, yielding one entry per CDR3 protein. The sample contains over 200,000 distinct CDR3 sequences, approximately 20% of which appear only once. Germline-derived CDR1 and CDR2 are MDHEN and SYDVKM. This CDR3 is built from 14 residues. Trimming stripped 6 bases from V and 4 bases from J, with 16 bases between. The specimen was blood, either unsorted or a sorted T cell fraction (not recorded which). The gene calls are TRBV28 and TRBJ2-7, with D possibly matching TRBD2 (5 bases). The receptor comes from a male donor with ankylosing spondylitis. The CDR3 here is CASSLRGPVYEQYF. The CDR3 coding sequence is TGTGCCAGCAGCCTCCGAGGGCCTGTATACGAGCAGTACTTC.